This T cell receptor beta chain was sequenced during a study of blood T cell repertoires in COVID-19 (TCRdb year 2020). With respect to the entire study: The collaborator samples originated in the United States, Italy and Spain and spanned the acute and convalescent phases of COVID-19. The prospective study material was composed of cDNA or gDNA derived from T cells, B-cell-depleted T cells, or PBMCs. Subjects who had been exposed to COVID-19, were actively infected with it, or had recovered from it provided the deeply sampled blood TCRbeta repertoires that made up the dataset. A freely available public database, intended as a resource for researchers studying the immune response to SARS-CoV-2, is where the repertoires were released. The samples were drawn from two sources: the first 160 participants of the ongoing ImmuneRACE study, and 1,254 subjects contributed by 6 global collaborators. A de-identified subject ID, COVID-19 status, age in years and sex were almost always included in the sample metadata. Where HLA class I and class II types were available, the types were taken from metadata supplied by the sample provider, not from assay-based typing. On the study overall, not on this receptor specifically: How much clinical and demographic metadata was included differed by source and by participant, and the metadata was provided uncurated.

TCRbeta CDR3 regions were amplified from genomic DNA using the immunoSEQ Assay, a bias-controlled multiplex PCR. Turning to the authors' computational methods: The number of nucleated cells in each sample was estimated from the amplification of reference gene primers within the assay. To quantify the absolute abundance of each unique TCRbeta CDR3 rearrangement, sequence reads were collapsed and filtered. Productive Simpson clonality was computed per sample as the square root of Simpson's diversity index over productive rearrangements. As stored in TCRdb, this immuneACCESS dataset retains in-frame rearrangements with V and J assigned. A fraction of the clones does not appear; measured against another copy, unresolved V genes explain less than half of the discrepancy, and the remainder lacks a known reason. The DNA gave D and trimming, while V, J and clone size come from that table. The sample yields more than 200,000 clones; 65% to 85% were counted once. The ten largest clonotypes hold more than 8% of the sample.

Only one count was recorded for this clone. What antigen it recognizes has not been identified. Base quality data are lacking; no much larger clone is found one base away. Whole blood was collected in K2EDTA tubes by collaborating institutions according to the institutions' own protocols. Collaborator samples were shipped for TCRbeta analysis as frozen whole blood, isolated PBMCs, or DNA extracted from either sample type. CDR1 and CDR2 (LNHDA, SQIVND) derive from the germline V gene (reference sequence). V is trimmed back by 10 bases and J by 3 bases, and the junction contains 6 bases that no gene match accounts for. Reading from cysteine to phenylalanine, the CDR3 counts 13 amino acids. The DNA shown is the 39-base CDR3, in frame from base 1.

The sequence joins TRBV19 to TRBJ2-3, and TRBD2 aligns with 8 junction nucleotides. Sequenced: peripheral blood. The source is a woman between 50 and 59 years old with acute or convalescent COVID-19. The CDR3: CATRGGMTDTQYF. The base sequence is TGTGCCACCCGGGGGGGGATGACAGATACGCAGTATTTT.